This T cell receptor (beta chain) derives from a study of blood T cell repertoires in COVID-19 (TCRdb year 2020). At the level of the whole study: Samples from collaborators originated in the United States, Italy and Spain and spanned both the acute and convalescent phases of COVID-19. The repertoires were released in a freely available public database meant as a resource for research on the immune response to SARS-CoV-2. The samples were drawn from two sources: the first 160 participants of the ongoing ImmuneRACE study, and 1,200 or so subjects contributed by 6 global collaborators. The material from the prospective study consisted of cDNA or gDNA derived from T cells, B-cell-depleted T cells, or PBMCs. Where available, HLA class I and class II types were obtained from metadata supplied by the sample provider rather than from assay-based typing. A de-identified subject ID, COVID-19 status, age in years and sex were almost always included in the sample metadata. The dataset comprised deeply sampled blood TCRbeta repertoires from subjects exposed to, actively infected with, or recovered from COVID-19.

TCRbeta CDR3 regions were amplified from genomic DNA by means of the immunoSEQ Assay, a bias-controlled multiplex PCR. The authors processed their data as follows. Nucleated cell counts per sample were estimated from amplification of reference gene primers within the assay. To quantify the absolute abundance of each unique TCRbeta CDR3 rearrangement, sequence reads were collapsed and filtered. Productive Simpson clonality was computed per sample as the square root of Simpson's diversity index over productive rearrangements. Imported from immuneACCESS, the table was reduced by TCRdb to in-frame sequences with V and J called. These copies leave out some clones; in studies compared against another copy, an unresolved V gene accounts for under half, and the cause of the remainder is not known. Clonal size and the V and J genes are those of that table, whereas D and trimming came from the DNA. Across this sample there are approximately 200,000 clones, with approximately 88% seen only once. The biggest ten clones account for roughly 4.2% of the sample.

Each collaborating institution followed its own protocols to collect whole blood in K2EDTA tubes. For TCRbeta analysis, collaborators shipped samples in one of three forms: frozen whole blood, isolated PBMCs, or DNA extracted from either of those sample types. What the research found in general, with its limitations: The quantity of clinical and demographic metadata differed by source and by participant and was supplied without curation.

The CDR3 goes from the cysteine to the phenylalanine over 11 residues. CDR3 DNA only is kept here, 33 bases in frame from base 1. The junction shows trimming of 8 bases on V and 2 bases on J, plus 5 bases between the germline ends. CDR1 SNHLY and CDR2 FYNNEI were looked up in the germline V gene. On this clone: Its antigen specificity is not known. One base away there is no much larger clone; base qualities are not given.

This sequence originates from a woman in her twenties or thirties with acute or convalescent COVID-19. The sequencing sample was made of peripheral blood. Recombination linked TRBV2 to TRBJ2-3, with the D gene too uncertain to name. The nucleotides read TGTGCCAGCCTTTACACAGATACGCAGTATTTT. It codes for CASLYTDTQYF.